Below are 21 T cell receptor beta chains sequenced from a single sample in a study of somatic mutations in cytotoxic T cells in rheumatoid arthritis. Libraries were prepared by immunoSEQ multiplex PCR; TCRdb keeps only in-frame clonotypes and omits some of them. The table includes about 7,000 clones, 60% detected once. The material sequenced was CD8+ T cells sorted from blood. The origin of the receptors is a woman in her thirties or forties in good health.

The chain has TRBV30 and TRBJ2-1; D gene uncertain. V was clipped by 4 bases and J by 3 bases, with 10 bases between them. The CDR3 is 13 amino acids. Germline assignment: CDR1 GTSNPN and CDR2 SVGIG (reference sequence). The CDR3 DNA reads as TGTGCCTGGAAGGATTATGGCTACAATGAGCAGTTCTTC. Its protein is CAWKDYGYNEQFF.

This clone was seen a handful of times. The chain links TRBV15 to TRBJ1-1, with D tentatively TRBD1 (5 bases). V was shortened by 0 bases and J by 7 bases, with 12 bases between the two germline ends. Germline loops: CDR1 LNHNV, CDR2 YYDKDF (reference sequence). The length of the CDR3 is 14 residues. The DNA for the CDR3 is TGTGCCACCAGCAGAGAACAGGTCCAACTTGAAGCTTTCTTT. Protein: CATSREQVQLEAFF.

This clone was found a few times. The chain is built from TRBV2 and TRBJ2-3, with TRBD1 identical over 7 bases. V lost 2 bases, J lost 1 base, and 3 bases stayed unmatched. Germline V gene sequence: CDR1 SNHLY, CDR2 FYNNEI. The CDR3 covers 15 residues. This chain's CDR3 is CASSERDSRTDTQYF. CDR3 DNA: TGTGCCAGCAGTGAAAGGGACAGCCGCACAGATACGCAGTATTTT.

CDR3 region: CASSPTGEGNQPQHF. CDR3 DNA: TGTGCCAGCAGCCCCACAGGGGAAGGGAATCAGCCCCAGCATTTT. This rearrangement joins TRBV9 to TRBJ1-5, with TRBD1 identical over 7 bases. V gave up 4 bases and J gave up 4 bases; unmatched junction bases: 8. The V gene's germline CDR1 is SGDLS and CDR2 YYNGEE. This CDR3 contains 15 residues.

The CDR3 DNA reads as TGTGCCAGCAGCCTGGACATGAACACTGAAGCTTTCTTT. Its translation: CASSLDMNTEAFF. This chain links TRBV6-5 with TRBJ1-1, with D possibly being TRBD1 (5 bases). CDR1 is MNHEY and CDR2 is SVGAGI in the germline V gene. Trimming cost V 6 bases and J 0 bases, with 8 bases left between them. The CDR3 contains 13 residues.

The rearrangement links TRBV14 to TRBJ2-7, with D perhaps TRBD2 (5 bases). The length of the CDR3 is 13 residues. Trimming took 4 bases from V and 5 from J, leaving 12 bases between them. Germline-derived CDR1 and CDR2 are SGHDN and FVKESK. The CDR3 DNA sequence: TGTGCCAGCAGCCCCTTCATGCGGGACGAGCAGTACTTC. This codes for CASSPFMRDEQYF.

The CDR3 DNA follows: TGTGCCAGCAGCAAAGGGAGGCCCCGGGATACGCAGTATTTT. Translated, it gives CASSKGRPRDTQYF. The rearrangement uses TRBV11-2 and TRBJ2-3, with a tentative D call TRBD2 (6 bases). Germline CDR1 reads SGHAT; CDR2 reads FQNNGV. Deletions cut 5 bases from V and 6 bases from J, with 15 bases between. CDR3 size: 14 residues.

V usage is TRBV10-1 and J usage is TRBJ2-7; 10 nucleotides agree with TRBD1. The CDR3 totals 15 residues. Germline V CDR1 and CDR2: WNHNN, SYGVQD (reference sequence). V lost 0 bases and J lost 5; bases outside the gene matches: 4. The CDR3 here is CASSESRTGGNEQYF. The CDR3 DNA sequence: TGCGCCAGCAGTGAGTCCAGGACAGGGGGTAACGAGCAGTACTTC.

J is TRBJ2-5 and V is TRBV5-6; no reliable D call. V was shortened by 5 bases and J by 4 bases, with 12 bases between the two germline ends. This CDR3 spans 13 amino acids. Germline V lookup: CDR1 SGHDT, CDR2 YYEEEE. The CDR3 loop reads CASSYLGAETQYF. The CDR3 DNA follows: TGTGCCAGCAGTTACCTAGGTGCAGAGACCCAGTACTTC.

The J gene is TRBJ2-4, the V gene TRBV5-1; 10 bases fit TRBD2. The CDR3 sequence is 18 residues long. Germline V gene data show CDR1 as SGHRS and CDR2 as YFSETQ. Trimming cost V 3 bases and J 1 base; bases outside gene matches: 10. CDR3 nucleotides: TGCGCCAGCAGCTCTCCCAGAGCGGGAGGGCCCGCCAAAAACATTCAGTACTTC. Its protein is CASSSPRAGGPAKNIQYF.

This chain uses TRBV6-5 with TRBJ2-7; TRBD1 aligns across 12 bases. CDR1 is MNHEY, CDR2 SVGAGI, per germline. The CDR3 has 15 amino acids. J gave up 6 bases and V 2 bases, and 5 bases lay outside the gene matches. The DNA for the CDR3 is TGTGCCAGCAGTTACGCCGGGACAGGGGGCTCCGAGCAGTACTTC. It yields the protein CASSYAGTGGSEQYF.

V and J are TRBV27 and TRBJ2-2; 7 bases agree with TRBD2. J lost 3 bases, V lost 7 bases, and 11 bases had no gene match. The CDR3 extends over 16 amino acids. Germline CDR1 reads MNHEY; CDR2 reads SMNVEV (reference sequence). This CDR3 reads CASTQNWREHTGELFF. The CDR3 DNA reads TGTGCCAGCACCCAGAATTGGCGGGAGCACACCGGGGAGCTGTTTTTT.

V and J are TRBV5-1 and TRBJ2-2, with 10 bases fitting TRBD2. This CDR3 is 20 amino acids long. V shed 0 bases, J shed 0 bases, and the junction held 11 bases outside the gene matches. The germline V gene encodes CDR1 SGHRS and CDR2 YFSETQ. This CDR3 is CASSLDERTSGYANTGELFF. In nucleotides, the CDR3 is TGCGCCAGCAGCTTGGATGAAAGGACTAGCGGATACGCGAACACCGGGGAGCTGTTTTTT.

This sequence joins TRBV6-5 and TRBJ2-1; D unresolved. The CDR3 is 13 amino acids. Germline-derived CDR1 and CDR2 are MNHEY and SVGAGI. With 5 bases removed from V and 2 bases from J, the gap between germline ends came to 7 bases. CDR3 sequence reads: CASSKGAYNEQFF. The CDR3 bases are TGTGCCAGCAGTAAGGGTGCCTACAATGAGCAGTTCTTC.

The chain has TRBV29-1 and TRBJ2-5; 7 bases agree with TRBD1. Trimming at V came to 4 bases and at J to 5 bases, leaving 13 bases not matched to a gene. The CDR3 consists of 15 residues. Germline loops: CDR1 SQVTM, CDR2 ANQGSEA. CDR3 protein: CSVGTTTGVGETQYF. The CDR3 DNA sequence: TGCAGCGTTGGAACCACTACAGGGGTTGGGGAGACCCAGTACTTC. Using reference TRBV29-1 and TRBJ2-5 for the parts outside the CDR3, the full variable domain is SAVISQKPSRDICQRGTSLTIQCQVDSQVTMMFWYRQQPGQSLTLIATANQGSEATYESGFVIDKFPISRPNLTFSTLTVSNMSPEDSSIYLCSVGTTTGVGETQYFGPGTRLLVL.

V is TRBV7-6 and J is TRBJ2-1; D unclear. The V gene lost 2 bases and the J gene lost 8 bases, with 13 bases spanning the gap. The germline gives CDR1 SGHVS, CDR2 FNYEAQ. The CDR3 runs to 14 residues. The CDR3: CASSLSRISDEQFF. As DNA, the CDR3 is TGTGCCAGCAGCTTATCTAGGATCAGCGATGAGCAGTTCTTC.

The rearrangement joins TRBV2 to TRBJ2-5, with D possibly TRBD2 on 5 matching bases. CDR1 and CDR2 from the germline V gene are SNHLY and FYNNEI. The CDR3 is 11 residues long. V was shortened by 8 bases and J by 2 bases, with 6 bases between the two germline ends. This CDR3 reads CASGLQETQYF. CDR3 DNA sequence: TGTGCCAGCGGACTGCAAGAGACCCAGTACTTC.

The rearrangement joins TRBV6-6 to TRBJ1-1; no reliable D call. V dropped 6 bases and J dropped 3 bases, with 14 bases sitting between them. CDR1 and CDR2 (germline): MNHNY, SVGAGI (reference sequence). This CDR3 has 14 amino acids. The CDR3 region has the DNA TGTGCCAGCAGCGCAGGTCCGGGTTACACTGAAGCTTTCTTT. Translated: CASSAGPGYTEAFF.

The chain carries TRBV13 and TRBJ1-4; a weak D match, TRBD1 (6 bases). The CDR3 has 18 residues. Germline V gives CDR1 PRHDT, CDR2 FYEKMQ (reference sequence). Trimming shortened V by 0 bases and J by 1 base, and 15 bases separated the two germline ends. For the CDR3, the DNA is TGTGCCAGCAGCTTAGGTTCGGGGGCTGAAGGAACTAATGAAAAACTGTTTTTT. It translates to CASSLGSGAEGTNEKLFF.

The rearrangement links TRBV10-3 to TRBJ2-7, with TRBD2 matching 7 bases. Looked up from germline, CDR1 is ENHRY and CDR2 is SYGVKD. This CDR3 is built from 19 residues. V gave up 2 bases and J gave up 3 bases; unmatched junction bases: 19. The CDR3 loop is CAISETWVSWGEGGYEQYF. The CDR3, as DNA: TGTGCCATCAGTGAGACGTGGGTGTCGTGGGGGGAGGGAGGCTACGAGCAGTACTTC.

In this sample, this clone turned up once. The chain joins TRBV11-1 to TRBJ2-7; the match to TRBD2 covers 7 bases. V dropped 2 bases and J dropped 5; count of bases not matched to a gene: 9. Germline-derived CDR1 and CDR2 are SGHAT and FQDESV (reference sequence). The CDR3 is 15 amino acids. CDR3 nucleotide sequence: TGTGCCAGCAGCTTATGGGCGGGAGAAATCGACGAGCAGTACTTC. This sequence encodes CASSLWAGEIDEQYF.